This T cell receptor (beta chain) was identified in a study of blood T cell repertoires in COVID-19. Germline V gene sequence: CDR1 SEHNR, CDR2 FQNEAQ (reference sequence). CDR3 length: 14 residues. Trimming removed 8 bases from V and 0 bases from J, with 13 bases in between. As handled by the study authors: Quantification of nucleated cells was approximated via reference gene primer amplification. The protocol was immunoSEQ multiplex PCR, while the TCRdb copy is restricted to in-frame clones and leaves out a portion. From that table come the V and J calls and clone size; the DNA was used to work out D and trimming. The sample lists roughly 300,000 clones, 75% to 85% seen once, with about 7% in the top ten.

This receptor was obtained from a human donor in a cohort sampled during active COVID-19. The sample taken for sequencing was peripheral blood. The rearrangement joins TRBV7-9 to TRBJ1-1; TRBD1 might be the D (6 bases). CDR3 bases: TGTGCCAGCGCATACCAGGGGATGAACACTGAAGCTTTCTTT. This sequence encodes CASAYQGMNTEAFF. The entire variable domain, with the rest obtained from reference TRBV7-9 and TRBJ1-1, is as follows: DTGVSQNPRHKITKRGQNVTFRCDPISEHNRLYWYRQTLGQGPEFLTYFQNEAQLEKSRLLSDRFSAERPKGSFSTLEIQRTEQGDSAMYLCASAYQGMNTEAFFGQGTRLTVV.